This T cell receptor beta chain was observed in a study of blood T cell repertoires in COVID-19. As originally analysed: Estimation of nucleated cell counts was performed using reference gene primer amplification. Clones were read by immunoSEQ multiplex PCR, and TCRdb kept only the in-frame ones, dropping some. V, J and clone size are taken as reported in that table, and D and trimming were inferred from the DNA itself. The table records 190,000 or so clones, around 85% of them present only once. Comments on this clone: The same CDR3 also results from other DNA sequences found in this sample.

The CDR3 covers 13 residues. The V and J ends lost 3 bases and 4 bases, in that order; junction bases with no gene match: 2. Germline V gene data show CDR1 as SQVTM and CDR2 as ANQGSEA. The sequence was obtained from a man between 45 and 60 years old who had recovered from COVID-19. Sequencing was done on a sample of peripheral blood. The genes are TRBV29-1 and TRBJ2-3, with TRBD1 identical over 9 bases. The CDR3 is CSVEGQGADTQYF. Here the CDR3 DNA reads TGCAGCGTTGAGGGACAGGGCGCAGATACGCAGTATTTT.